Here is one TCR beta chain with its context. V lost 1 base, J lost 3 bases, and 6 bases lay in between. The CDR3 covers 13 residues. The data belong to a study of identical twins. MiXCR, run by TCRdb on the 5' RACE reads, gives a single entry per CDR3 protein. The table has just under 650,000 distinct CDR3 sequences, 7.1% seen once. These same records also appear under a second study, on yellow fever vaccine responses in identical twins.

This receptor was identified in a woman aged 18-35 years in good health. The V gene is TRBV12-3 or TRBV12-4, the J gene TRBJ1-1; no clear D gene. Specimen: PBMCs. Written as DNA, the CDR3 is TGTGCCAGCAGTTTAGTAATGGACACTGAAGCTTTCTTT. This gives the protein CASSLVMDTEAFF.